The subject of this entry is one T cell receptor beta chain. This sample was included in a study of cytomegalovirus exposure and HLA in healthy donors. Germline loops: CDR1 LNHNV, CDR2 YYDKDF (reference sequence). The CDR3 has 15 residues. Deletions cut 1 base from V and 1 base from J, with 7 bases between. The PCR used 60 Vbeta and 13 Jbeta primers. This table comes from immunoSEQ multiplex PCR, and its TCRdb copy is limited to in-frame clones, with some not included. Of approximately 190,000 clones detected, roughly 74% appear once; the ten largest clones hold roughly 14%. The chain couples TRBV15 to TRBJ1-4; the D gene is possibly TRBD1 (5 bases). This TCR was recovered from a woman younger than 45 in good health and CMV-seropositive. The sequencing input was PBMCs. CDR3 in DNA: TGTGCCACCAGCAGAGGCCAGGGAACTAATGAAAAACTGTTTTTT. Translation gives CATSRGQGTNEKLFF.